Below, 15 T cell receptor beta chains from the same sample are listed, as sequenced in a study of shared clonotypes between healthy human individuals. TCRdb keeps only in-frame clones here, not all; method: immunoSEQ multiplex PCR. Of around 2,000,000 clones in the sample, about 94% are singletons; the top ten hold under 1.5%. The naive CD8 subset, CD45RO-negative cells positively selected for CCR7, excluded terminally differentiated effector memory CD45RA+ cells. Input material: naive CD8+ T cells sorted from blood. These receptors were taken from a man between 18 and 29 years old in good health.

The chain is built from TRBV30 and TRBJ2-7, with D unclear. This CDR3 spans 13 amino acids. Trimming took 0 bases from V and 3 from J, leaving 9 bases between them. CDR1 and CDR2 from the germline V gene are GTSNPN and SVGIG (reference sequence). DNA for the CDR3: TGTGCCTGGAGTGTCGGGTTTCTCTACGAGCAGTACTTC. This sequence encodes CAWSVGFLYEQYF.

This chain links TRBV7-9 with TRBJ1-1, with D perhaps TRBD1 (5 bases). The V gene's germline CDR1 is SEHNR and CDR2 FQNEAQ (reference sequence). V lost 3 bases, J lost 3 bases, and 17 bases lay in between. This CDR3 is built from 16 residues. For the CDR3, the DNA is TGTGCCAGCAGCTTCAGGGACTCCGGGCACGACACTGAAGCTTTCTTT. It encodes CASSFRDSGHDTEAFF.

The chain employs TRBV30 and TRBJ1-6; D is unclear. This CDR3 spans 14 amino acids. Trimming shortened V by 4 bases and J by 10 bases, and 17 bases separated the two germline ends. Germline V gene lookup returns CDR1 GTSNPN and CDR2 SVGIG (reference sequence). This CDR3 is CAWNGVGQKSPLHF. CDR3 DNA: TGTGCCTGGAATGGGGTCGGCCAGAAATCACCCCTCCACTTT.

This chain links TRBV30 with TRBJ2-5; D unresolved. CDR3 length: 13 amino acids. CDR1 and CDR2 (germline): GTSNPN, SVGIG (reference sequence). The ends were cut back, 0 bases at V and 5 bases at J, with 10 bases in the middle. CDR3 nucleotide sequence: TGTGCCTGGAGTGTTGACCTGTACGAGACCCAGTACTTC. Residues: CAWSVDLYETQYF. The full variable domain, rest sourced from reference TRBV30 and TRBJ2-5, is SQTIHQWPATLVQPVGSPLSLECTVEGTSNPNLYWYRQAAGRGLQLLFYSVGIGQISSEVPQNLSASRPQDRQFILSSKKLLLSDSGFYLCAWSVDLYETQYFGPGTRLLVL.

V usage is TRBV5-1 and J usage is TRBJ2-3, with 7 positions matching TRBD1. The CDR3 is 15 residues long. With 4 bases clipped from V and 2 bases from J, the junction kept 7 bases outside the gene matches. CDR1 SGHRS and CDR2 YFSETQ come from the germline V gene. The CDR3 region has the DNA TGCGCCAGCAGCGAGGGACAGTTTACCACAGATACGCAGTATTTT. Protein: CASSEGQFTTDTQYF.

The gene calls are TRBV5-6 and TRBJ2-4; tentative D call: TRBD2 (7 bases). The germline V gene encodes CDR1 SGHDT and CDR2 YYEEEE. V shed 3 bases and J shed 5 bases, with 9 bases lying between them. The CDR3 has 13 amino acids. CDR3 DNA sequence: TGTGCCAGCAGCTGGGGGGGCCAAAACATTCAGTACTTC. As protein: CASSWGGQNIQYF.

This chain connects TRBV28 to TRBJ2-7, with TRBD2 as a possible D gene (5 bases). The germline V gene has CDR1 MDHEN and CDR2 SYDVKM. V dropped 3 bases and J dropped 7 bases, with 13 bases sitting between them. CDR3 size: 13 residues. CDR3 DNA sequence: TGTGCCAGCAGTTTGGGAGTCTTTGGGGAGCAGTACTTC. Its protein product is CASSLGVFGEQYF.

Worth noting for this clone: Other DNA sequences in this specimen translate into the identical CDR3. V is TRBV19 and J is TRBJ1-1; weak D call: TRBD1 (6 bases). The CDR3 is 14 amino acids. Looked up from germline, CDR1 is LNHDA and CDR2 is SQIVND (reference sequence). V gave up 3 bases and J gave up 1 base, with 9 bases separating them. CDR3 residues: CASSIQGWNTEAFF. CDR3 nucleotide sequence: TGTGCCAGTAGTATTCAGGGGTGGAACACTGAAGCTTTCTTT. Supplemented by reference TRBV19 and TRBJ1-1, the full variable domain reads DGGITQSPKYLFRKEGQNVTLSCEQNLNHDAMYWYRQDPGQGLRLIYYSQIVNDFQKGDIAEGYSVSREKKESFPLTVTSAQKNPTAFYLCASSIQGWNTEAFFGQGTRLTVV.

This chain uses TRBV6-5 with TRBJ2-3, with unresolved D. Germline V gives CDR1 MNHEY, CDR2 SVGAGI. The CDR3 totals 13 residues. The V end lost 2 bases, the J end lost 7 bases, and 10 bases lay between the germline ends. CDR3 residues: CASSYRLEYTQYF. CDR3 nucleotides: TGTGCCAGCAGTTACCGGCTAGAGTATACGCAGTATTTT.

The chain uses TRBV6-5 and TRBJ2-1; 11 bases line up with TRBD2. The germline V gene has CDR1 MNHEY and CDR2 SVGAGI. The ends lost 9 bases at V and 5 bases at J; junction bases unmatched: 6. This CDR3 has 14 residues. The CDR3 DNA is TGTGCCAGTATGATACTAGCGGGGGACAATGAGCAGTTCTTC. Translation gives CASMILAGDNEQFF.

The chain joins TRBV7-9 to TRBJ1-3; 10 nucleotides match TRBD1. V gave up 6 bases and J gave up 2 bases; unmatched junction bases: 7. Looked up from germline, CDR1 is SEHNR and CDR2 is FQNEAQ (reference sequence). This CDR3 region has 16 residues. The CDR3 DNA sequence: TGTGCCAGCAGTACCCGGACAGGGGGGACTGGAAACACCATATATTTT. Translating it yields CASSTRTGGTGNTIYF.

The gene calls are TRBV6-5 and TRBJ1-1, with D maybe TRBD1 (5 bases). With 2 bases removed from V and 3 bases from J, the gap between germline ends came to 13 bases. Germline CDR1 MNHEY, CDR2 SVGAGI. CDR3 length: 15 residues. CDR3 residues: CASSYGLGDDTEAFF. CDR3 coding DNA: TGTGCCAGCAGTTACGGTTTGGGGGATGACACTGAAGCTTTCTTT.

This chain uses TRBV4-1 with TRBJ2-7, with D possibly matching TRBD2 (5 bases). CDR1 is MGHRA, CDR2 YSYEKL, per germline. The V end lost 2 bases, the J end lost 2 bases, and 13 bases lay between the germline ends. The CDR3 sequence is 15 residues long. As DNA, the CDR3 is TGCGCCAGCAGCCAATATTCCGGGGTAGCCTACGAGCAGTACTTC. This translates into CASSQYSGVAYEQYF.

This clone was seen just once. The junction differs from germline at one of its ends, possibly a read error. The chain recombines TRBV6-6 with TRBJ2-5; 7 nucleotides line up with TRBD1. The CDR3 is 13 amino acids. Germline V gene data show CDR1 as MNHNY and CDR2 as SVGAGI (reference sequence). The CDR3 DNA is TGTGCCAGCAGTTACACGCCAAGGGGGCCCTCTGACTTC. This gives the protein CASSYTPRGPSDF.

Regarding this clone: Other DNA sequences in this specimen translate into the identical CDR3. The J gene is TRBJ2-1, the V gene TRBV4-1; TRBD2 matches at 13 bases. V shed 3 bases, J shed 7 bases, and the junction held 3 bases outside the gene matches. The CDR3 loop spans 15 amino acids. Germline values: CDR1 MGHRA, CDR2 YSYEKL. The CDR3 coding sequence is TGCGCCAGCAGCCAGGGACTAGCGGGGCTGAATGAGCAGTTCTTC. Protein product: CASSQGLAGLNEQFF.